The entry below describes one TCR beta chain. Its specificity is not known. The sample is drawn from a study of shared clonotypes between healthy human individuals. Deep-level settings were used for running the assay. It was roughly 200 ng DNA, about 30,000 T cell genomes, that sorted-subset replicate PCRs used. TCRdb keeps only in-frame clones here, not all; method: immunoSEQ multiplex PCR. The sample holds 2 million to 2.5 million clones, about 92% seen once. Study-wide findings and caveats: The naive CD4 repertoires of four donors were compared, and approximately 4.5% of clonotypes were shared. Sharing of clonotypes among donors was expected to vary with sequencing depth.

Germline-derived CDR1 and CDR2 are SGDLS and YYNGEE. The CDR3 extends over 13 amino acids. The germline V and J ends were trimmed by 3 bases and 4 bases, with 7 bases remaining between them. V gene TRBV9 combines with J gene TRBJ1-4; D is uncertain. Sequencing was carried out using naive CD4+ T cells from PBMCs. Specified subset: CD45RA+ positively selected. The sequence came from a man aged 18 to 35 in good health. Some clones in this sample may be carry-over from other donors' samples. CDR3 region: CASSGHINEKLFF. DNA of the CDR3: TGTGCCAGCAGCGGACATATTAATGAAAAACTGTTTTTT.